Listed below are T cell receptor beta chains from one sample, sequenced in a study of T cells in Graves' hyperthyroidism and ophthalmopathy. TCRdb independently ran MiXCR on the multiplex PCR reads; one entry per CDR3 protein. This sample yields 380,000 or so distinct CDR3 sequences, of which 19% are seen a single time; roughly 3.5% belongs to the top ten. The specimen was blood. The receptors come from a woman between 18 and 29 years old with Graves' hyperthyroidism. The CDR3 runs from the conserved cysteine through the conserved F or W. A D gene is named only where the DNA matches it firmly. A clone size is listed for some rows: how often the clone was seen (once, few, many), or a class if it is expanded.

cdr3_aa: CASSLWQGRPIF; cdr3_nt: TGTGCCAGCAGTTTATGGCAGGGACGCCCGATCTTT; v_call: TRBV28; j_call: TRBJ1-2; clone_size: NA; d_call: NA
cdr3_aa: CASQVRRQEDQPQHF; cdr3_nt: TGTGCCAGCCAAGTTCGGAGACAGGAGGATCAGCCCCAGCATTTT; v_call: TRBV2; j_call: TRBJ1-5; clone_size: many; d_call: NA
cdr3_aa: CASSAPQRFSSYEQYF; cdr3_nt: TGTGCCAGCAGTGCCCCCCAGCGGTTCAGCTCCTACGAGCAGTACTTC; v_call: TRBV6-1; j_call: TRBJ2-7; clone_size: NA; d_call: NA
cdr3_aa: CSARDDEQYF; cdr3_nt: TGCAGTGCTAGAGATGACGAGCAGTACTTC; v_call: TRBV20-1; j_call: TRBJ2-7; clone_size: many; d_call: NA
cdr3_aa: CATSDSSSSSYEQYF; cdr3_nt: TGTGCCACCAGTGATTCTAGCTCCAGCTCCTACGAGCAGTACTTC; v_call: TRBV24-1; j_call: TRBJ2-7; clone_size: NA; d_call: NA
cdr3_aa: CASSHTGLGGEQYF; cdr3_nt: TGTGCCAGCAGCCACACTGGCCTCGGGGGCGAGCAGTACTTC; v_call: TRBV14; j_call: TRBJ2-7; clone_size: NA; d_call: NA
cdr3_aa: CASSLTDRTGSGYTF; cdr3_nt: TGTGCCAGCAGTTTAACAGATAGGACAGGCAGTGGCTACACCTTC; v_call: TRBV28; j_call: TRBJ1-2; clone_size: once; d_call: TRBD1
cdr3_aa: CASRPGQSYEQYF; cdr3_nt: TGTGCCAGCAGACCGGGACAGTCCTACGAGCAGTACTTC; v_call: TRBV28; j_call: TRBJ2-7; clone_size: NA; d_call: TRBD1
cdr3_aa: CASSRLAGGRETQYF; cdr3_nt: TGTGCCAGCAGCAGACTAGCGGGGGGCCGAGAGACCCAGTACTTC; v_call: TRBV6-4; j_call: TRBJ2-5; clone_size: few; d_call: TRBD2
cdr3_aa: CASSEALPTSGWGEETQYF; cdr3_nt: TGTGCCAGCAGTGAAGCGCTTCCGACTAGCGGTTGGGGGGAAGAGACCCAGTACTTC; v_call: TRBV6-1; j_call: TRBJ2-5; clone_size: many; d_call: TRBD2
cdr3_aa: CASSTEGYEQYF; cdr3_nt: TGTGCCAGCAGCACAGAAGGCTACGAGCAGTACTTC; v_call: TRBV11-2; j_call: TRBJ2-7; clone_size: many; d_call: NA
cdr3_aa: CASTGSSGYGYTF; cdr3_nt: TGTGCCAGCACAGGGTCGTCGGGCTATGGCTACACCTTC; v_call: TRBV3-1; j_call: TRBJ1-2; clone_size: many; d_call: NA
cdr3_aa: CASNGQGVFPHEQYF; cdr3_nt: TGTGCCAGCAACGGACAGGGGGTTTTTCCCCACGAGCAGTACTTC; v_call: TRBV6-1; j_call: TRBJ2-7; clone_size: NA; d_call: TRBD1
cdr3_aa: CASRGGGLETQYF; cdr3_nt: TGTGCCAGCAGGGGCGGGGGGCTGGAGACCCAGTACTTC; v_call: TRBV6-5; j_call: TRBJ2-5; clone_size: many; d_call: TRBD2
cdr3_aa: CASSQDQGRETQYF; cdr3_nt: TGTGCCAGCAGCCAAGATCAGGGGAGGGAGACCCAGTACTTC; v_call: TRBV4-2; j_call: TRBJ2-5; clone_size: many; d_call: NA
cdr3_aa: CASRATALVYEQYF; cdr3_nt: TGTGCCAGTAGGGCCACTGCGTTGGTGTACGAGCAGTACTTC; v_call: TRBV19; j_call: TRBJ2-7; clone_size: many; d_call: NA
cdr3_aa: CASKVTGTNQPQHF; cdr3_nt: TGTGCCAGCAAAGTCACAGGAACCAATCAGCCCCAGCATTTT; v_call: TRBV27; j_call: TRBJ1-5; clone_size: many; d_call: NA
cdr3_aa: CASSRYREFYGYTF; cdr3_nt: TGTGCCAGTAGTCGGTACCGGGAGTTCTATGGCTACACCTTC; v_call: TRBV19; j_call: TRBJ1-2; clone_size: many; d_call: NA
cdr3_aa: CASRASGGLGEQYF; cdr3_nt: TGTGCCAGCAGGGCTAGCGGGGGCTTAGGAGAGCAGTACTTC; v_call: TRBV6-5; j_call: TRBJ2-7; clone_size: many; d_call: TRBD2
cdr3_aa: CASGRGLSGNTIYF; cdr3_nt: TGTGCCAGCGGACGGGGACTCTCTGGAAACACCATATATTTT; v_call: TRBV6-1; j_call: TRBJ1-3; clone_size: NA; d_call: NA
cdr3_aa: CSAEFEGRTDTQYF; cdr3_nt: TGCAGTGCCGAGTTTGAGGGCCGCACAGATACGCAGTATTTT; v_call: TRBV20-1; j_call: TRBJ2-3; clone_size: NA; d_call: NA
cdr3_aa: CASSPGRGYTF; cdr3_nt: TGTGCCAGCAGCCCGGGTAGGGGCTACACCTTC; v_call: TRBV12-3/TRBV12-4; j_call: TRBJ1-2; clone_size: many; d_call: NA
cdr3_aa: CASSLAPTQAETQYF; cdr3_nt: TGTGCCAGCAGTTTAGCCCCCACTCAGGCAGAGACCCAGTACTTC; v_call: TRBV12-3/TRBV12-4; j_call: TRBJ2-5; clone_size: many; d_call: NA
cdr3_aa: CASRVQGAQVYGYTF; cdr3_nt: TGTGCCAGCAGGGTACAGGGGGCGCAGGTCTATGGCTACACCTTC; v_call: TRBV6-1; j_call: TRBJ1-2; clone_size: many; d_call: TRBD1
cdr3_aa: CASRPGGGTGELFF; cdr3_nt: TGTGCCAGCCGGCCAGGGGGAGGCACCGGGGAGCTGTTTTTT; v_call: TRBV2; j_call: TRBJ2-2; clone_size: many; d_call: NA
cdr3_aa: CAWSVRLQDLTSSYEQYF; cdr3_nt: TGTGCCTGGAGTGTGAGGTTGCAGGATCTAACGAGCTCCTACGAGCAGTACTTC; v_call: TRBV30; j_call: TRBJ2-7; clone_size: NA; d_call: NA
cdr3_aa: CASSPEQPSSYEQYF; cdr3_nt: TGTGCCAGCTCACCGGAGCAGCCGAGCTCCTACGAGCAGTACTTC; v_call: TRBV18; j_call: TRBJ2-7; clone_size: NA; d_call: NA
cdr3_aa: CATLRSQMNTEAFF; cdr3_nt: TGTGCCACCCTAAGGTCACAGATGAACACTGAAGCTTTCTTT; v_call: TRBV2; j_call: TRBJ1-1; clone_size: many; d_call: NA
cdr3_aa: CSGIIEESSYEQYF; cdr3_nt: TGCAGTGGTATAATAGAGGAGAGCTCCTACGAGCAGTACTTC; v_call: TRBV20-1; j_call: TRBJ2-7; clone_size: many; d_call: NA
cdr3_aa: CASSQDLQPRDEQFF; cdr3_nt: TGTGCCAGCAGCCAAGATCTTCAGCCGAGGGATGAGCAGTTCTTC; v_call: TRBV4-2; j_call: TRBJ2-1; clone_size: many; d_call: NA
cdr3_aa: CASSPWGTNTGELFF; cdr3_nt: TGTGCCAGCAGTCCTTGGGGGACGAACACCGGGGAGCTGTTTTTT; v_call: TRBV6-1; j_call: TRBJ2-2; clone_size: many; d_call: NA
cdr3_aa: CASTPGTGGETQYF; cdr3_nt: TGTGCCAGCACCCCGGGAACTGGAGGAGAGACCCAGTACTTC; v_call: TRBV7-8; j_call: TRBJ2-5; clone_size: many; d_call: NA
cdr3_aa: CASSPAAGKNTGELFF; cdr3_nt: TGTGCCAGCAGCCCGGCGGCAGGGAAGAACACCGGGGAGCTGTTTTTT; v_call: TRBV11-2; j_call: TRBJ2-2; clone_size: NA; d_call: NA
cdr3_aa: CASSLAPDRGYGYTF; cdr3_nt: TGTGCCAGCAGTTTAGCCCCCGACAGGGGCTATGGCTACACCTTC; v_call: TRBV28; j_call: TRBJ1-2; clone_size: NA; d_call: TRBD1
cdr3_aa: CASSLGIGNQPQHF; cdr3_nt: TGTGCCAGCAGCTTGGGGATAGGCAATCAGCCCCAGCATTTT; v_call: TRBV11-2; j_call: TRBJ1-5; clone_size: few; d_call: NA
cdr3_aa: CASSYTTGDEAEAFF; cdr3_nt: TGTGCCAGCAGTTACACAACAGGGGATGAGGCTGAAGCTTTCTTT; v_call: TRBV6-5; j_call: TRBJ1-1; clone_size: NA; d_call: TRBD1
cdr3_aa: CASSLARPSGRASRAYEQYF; cdr3_nt: TGTGCCAGCAGCTTAGCGCGGCCCAGCGGGAGGGCCTCACGGGCCTACGAGCAGTACTTC; v_call: TRBV11-1; j_call: TRBJ2-7; clone_size: NA; d_call: TRBD2
cdr3_aa: CSVSYTASYEQYF; cdr3_nt: TGCAGCGTTTCCTACACGGCGAGCTACGAGCAGTACTTC; v_call: TRBV29-1; j_call: TRBJ2-7; clone_size: many; d_call: NA
cdr3_aa: CASSLRGPLYEQYF; cdr3_nt: TGTGCCAGCAGCTTGAGGGGGCCCCTCTACGAGCAGTACTTC; v_call: TRBV2; j_call: TRBJ2-7; clone_size: NA; d_call: TRBD1
cdr3_aa: CASSSTVNEQYF; cdr3_nt: TGTGCCAGCAGCTCGACGGTCAACGAGCAGTACTTC; v_call: TRBV7-8; j_call: TRBJ2-7; clone_size: many; d_call: NA
cdr3_aa: CASSQPFQGQRIGYTF; cdr3_nt: TGCGCCAGCAGCCAACCATTTCAAGGACAGAGAATTGGCTACACCTTC; v_call: TRBV4-1; j_call: TRBJ1-2; clone_size: many; d_call: NA